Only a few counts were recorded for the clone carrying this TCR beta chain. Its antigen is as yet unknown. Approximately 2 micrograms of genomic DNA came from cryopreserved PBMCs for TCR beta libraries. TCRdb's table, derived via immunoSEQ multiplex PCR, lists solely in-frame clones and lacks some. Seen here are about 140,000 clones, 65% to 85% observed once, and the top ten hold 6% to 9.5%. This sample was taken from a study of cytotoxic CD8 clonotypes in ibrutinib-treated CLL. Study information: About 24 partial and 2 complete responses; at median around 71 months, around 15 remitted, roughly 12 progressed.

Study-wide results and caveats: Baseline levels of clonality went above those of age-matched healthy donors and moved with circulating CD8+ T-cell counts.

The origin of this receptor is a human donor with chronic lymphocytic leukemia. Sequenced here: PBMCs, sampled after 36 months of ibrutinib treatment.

Written as DNA, the CDR3 is TGTGCCAGCAGCTCGAGCCCATTGGGGAACTATGGCTACACCTTC. Its protein product is CASSSSPLGNYGYTF. The chain uses TRBV7-6 and TRBJ1-2; D gene uncertain. Per the germline V gene, CDR1 is SGHVS and CDR2 is FNYEAQ. CDR3 size: 15 residues. Trimming removed 4 bases from V and 2 bases from J, with 14 bases in between.